This T cell receptor beta chain was obtained from a study of blood T cell repertoires in COVID-19. Whole-study context: PBMCs, B-cell-depleted T cells, or T cells provided the cDNA or gDNA that made up the material.

The method was immunoSEQ multiplex PCR; TCRdb's version includes in-frame clones alone and lacks a portion of them. This sample has about 350,000 clones, with around 91% found just once. Germline assignment: CDR1 LGHNA and CDR2 YNFKEQ. This CDR3 region has 15 residues. Germline trimming cut 5 bases from V and 0 bases from J; bases unmatched to any gene: 4. In this sample, this clone turned up once. The chain links TRBV4-2 to TRBJ1-1; 9 bases are a match to TRBD1. The sequencing sample was made of peripheral blood. The sequence derives from a woman between 18 and 30 years old who had recovered from COVID-19. CDR3: CASSTGTGMNTEAFF. The CDR3, as DNA: TGTGCCAGCAGCACCGGGACAGGGATGAACACTGAAGCTTTCTTT.